These T cell receptor beta chains were read from a single sample in a study of T cell responses to AZD1222 COVID-19 vaccine. TCRdb keeps only in-frame clones here, not all; method: immunoSEQ multiplex PCR. In the table there are 95,000 to 130,000 clones, around 94% of which are singletons. The sequencing used peripheral blood, collected on day 0 of AZD1222 vaccination. The receptors come from an adult in good health. Each CDR3 is given with its conserved first and last residue. The order of the fields is V gene, CDR3 length, CDR3 protein.

TRBV2	14	CASSEQGPGNTIYF
TRBV3-1/TRBV3-2	14	CASSPTQGPGELFF
TRBV2	13	CASRETSRNEQFF
TRBV28	13	CASSLTGNTEAFF
TRBV27	15	CASSLSRREYTEAFF
TRBV27	15	CATSRGGAGSYGYTF
TRBV25-1	16	CASSGVPGQSHYGYTF
TRBV3-1/TRBV3-2	15	CASSPGQGALYGYTF
TRBV28	10	CATRMTEAFF
TRBV6-6	15	CASSLRLAGGYEQFF
TRBV15	17	CATSRDKGTPSSVEQFF
TRBV18	15	CASSSPTGRGTEAFF
TRBV6-5	14	CASSRRRFGEKLFF
TRBV28	16	CASSLVLAGINDEQFF
TRBV28	12	CASRNPSSPLHF
TRBV7-2	13	CASSSSNTGELFF
TRBV11-2	16	CASSLGTGGPGDTQYF
TRBV19	13	CASRRLAGERMFF
TRBV25-1	14	CASSGDGSAYEQYF
TRBV27	14	CASSWGGAGTEAFF